Each of the 14 T cell receptor beta chains below was sequenced from the same sample in a study of control samples from healthy donors and cancer patients. Some clones are missing from TCRdb's copy, which holds only in-frame ones; the method was immunoSEQ multiplex PCR. The profile shows about 130,000 clones, around 94% of them singletons. The sample was PBMCs. These receptor sequences come from a man aged 55 to 70 with colorectal cancer.

The chain links TRBV5-5 to TRBJ1-2; D is uncertain. The CDR3 loop spans 15 amino acids. The germline gives CDR1 SGHKS, CDR2 YYEKEE (reference sequence). The germline V and J ends were trimmed by 0 bases and 3 bases, with 12 bases remaining between them. The CDR3 loop is CASSLASVVHYGYTF. In DNA, the CDR3 is TGTGCCAGCAGCTTGGCCTCCGTGGTACACTATGGCTACACCTTC.

The chain recombines TRBV30 with TRBJ1-2, with 9 bases aligning to TRBD1. The germline CDR1 and CDR2 sequences are GTSNPN and SVGIG (reference sequence). With V trimmed by 4 bases and J by 8 bases, 14 bases remained unmatched. The CDR3 sequence is 15 residues long. The CDR3 DNA follows: TGTGCCTGGAACGAGGGGACAGGGCCTGCGGTGGGCTACACCTTC. This translates into CAWNEGTGPAVGYTF.

The chain is built from TRBV3-1 (or the pseudogene TRBV3-2) and TRBJ1-1; tentatively, D is TRBD1 (5 bases). V shed 4 bases and J shed 1 base, with 10 bases lying between them. The CDR3 has 14 amino acids. The germline CDR1 and CDR2 sequences are LGHDT and YNNKEL (reference sequence). CDR3 DNA: TGTGCCAGCAGCCCCAGCCAGGGGAACACTGAAGCTTTCTTT. This translates into CASSPSQGNTEAFF.

The chain has TRBV12-3 or TRBV12-4 and TRBJ2-5, with D perhaps matching TRBD1 (5 bases). Deletions cut 2 bases from V and 5 bases from J, with 9 bases between. The CDR3 length is 13 residues. The CDR3 here is CASSLRQSETQYF. The CDR3 DNA follows: TGTGCCAGCAGTTTAAGACAGTCGGAGACCCAGTACTTC.

The chain combines TRBV12-3 or TRBV12-4 with TRBJ2-1; tentatively, D is TRBD1 (6 bases). The CDR3 sequence is 12 residues long. V was shortened by 3 bases and J by 8 bases, with 8 bases between the two germline ends. The CDR3 DNA is TGTGCCAGCAGTTTCAGGGGCGATGAGCAGTTCTTC. Encoded protein: CASSFRGDEQFF.

The chain carries TRBV15 and TRBJ2-5, with D unresolved. The V and J ends lost 3 bases and 5 bases respectively, with 16 bases between them. The CDR3 contains 15 residues. CDR1 and CDR2 from the germline V gene are LNHNV and YYDKDF (reference sequence). CDR3 loop: CATSRETAPVETQYF. DNA of the CDR3: TGTGCCACCAGCAGGGAGACTGCCCCTGTGGAGACCCAGTACTTC.

This chain joins TRBV11-2 and TRBJ2-7; 8 bases match TRBD1. The length of the CDR3 is 14 residues. J lost 4 bases, V lost 0 bases, and 2 bases had no gene match. Germline-derived CDR1 and CDR2 are SGHAT and FQNNGV. The CDR3 region is CASSLEGQGYEQYF. CDR3 bases: TGTGCCAGCAGCTTAGAAGGACAGGGATACGAGCAGTACTTC.

This chain uses TRBV5-3 with TRBJ1-4; the D is unclear. TRBV5-3 counts as an open reading frame of uncertain function. V gave up 0 bases and J gave up 3 bases, with 15 bases separating them. The CDR3 covers 17 residues. CDR3 coding DNA: TGTGCCAGAAGCTTGGGCAGGTCGAAGGGCTCTAATGAAAAACTGTTTTTT. Its translation: CARSLGRSKGSNEKLFF.

The chain uses TRBV5-1 and TRBJ1-4; the D gene is possibly TRBD1 (6 bases). The CDR3 runs 13 residues. V lost 4 bases and J lost 8, with 12 bases in between. CDR1 is SGHRS and CDR2 is YFSETQ in the germline V gene. The CDR3: CASSPGTSEKLFF. CDR3 sequence (DNA): TGCGCCAGCAGCCCCGGGACATCGGAAAAACTGTTTTTT.

This clone was picked up one time. CDR3 protein: CASSSPPGQGKTNEKLFF. For the CDR3, the DNA is TGTGCCAGCAGCTCTCCCCCGGGACAGGGGAAAACTAATGAAAAACTGTTTTTT. This chain connects TRBV28 to TRBJ1-4; TRBD1 matches at 10 bases. V was clipped by 6 bases and J by 1 base; unmatched bases: 11. Germline V gene sequence: CDR1 MDHEN, CDR2 SYDVKM. The CDR3 is made up of 18 amino acids.

The V gene is TRBV6-2 or TRBV6-3, the J gene TRBJ2-7; TRBD1 aligns across 8 bases. J was trimmed by 3 bases and V by 2 bases; bases with no gene match: 6. CDR3 length: 15 residues. The germline V gene has CDR1 MNHEY and CDR2 SVGEGT. This chain's CDR3 is CASSYPGQGYYEQYF. CDR3 nucleotide sequence: TGTGCCAGCAGTTACCCCGGACAGGGATACTACGAGCAGTACTTC.

The gene calls are TRBV11-2 and TRBJ2-7; maybe TRBD2 (5 bases). The V end was cut by 3 bases, the J end by 0 bases, with 9 bases between. The CDR3 loop spans 14 amino acids. Germline V gene sequence: CDR1 SGHAT, CDR2 FQNNGV. CDR3 loop: CASSFQRSSYEQYF. The CDR3 DNA reads as TGTGCCAGCAGCTTCCAGCGGAGCTCCTACGAGCAGTACTTC.

V usage is TRBV7-2 and J usage is TRBJ2-1; a weak D match, TRBD1 (5 bases). V was shortened by 2 bases and J by 2 bases, with 10 bases between the two germline ends. The germline V gene encodes CDR1 SGHTA and CDR2 FQGNSA. This CDR3 is 15 amino acids long. CDR3 amino acids: CASSLRAGTYNEQFF. CDR3 in DNA: TGTGCCAGCAGCTTAAGGGCAGGGACCTACAATGAGCAGTTCTTC.

J is TRBJ1-5 and V is TRBV30; weak D call: TRBD1 (5 bases). The V gene's germline CDR1 is GTSNPN and CDR2 SVGIG (reference sequence). Trimming took off 5 bases at V and 1 base at J, with 9 bases between the two ends. The CDR3 is made up of 13 amino acids. The CDR3 DNA follows: TGTGCCTGGGGCAGGGTCAGCAATCAGCCCCAGCATTTT. Amino acid sequence: CAWGRVSNQPQHF.